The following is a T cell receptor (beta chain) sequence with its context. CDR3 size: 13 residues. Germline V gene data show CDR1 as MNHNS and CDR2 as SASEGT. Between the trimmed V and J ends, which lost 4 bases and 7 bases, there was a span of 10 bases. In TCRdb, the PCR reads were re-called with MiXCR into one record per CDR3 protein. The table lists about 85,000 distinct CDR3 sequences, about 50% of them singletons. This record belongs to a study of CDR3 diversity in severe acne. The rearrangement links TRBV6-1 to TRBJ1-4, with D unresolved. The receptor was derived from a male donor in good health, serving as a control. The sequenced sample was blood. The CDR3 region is CASSADWLEKLFF. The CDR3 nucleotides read TGTGCCAGCAGTGCTGACTGGCTTGAAAAACTGTTTTTT.